This T cell receptor beta chain appears in the sequencing data of a study of CD8+ T cells in alopecia areata. Germline CDR1 reads SQVTM; CDR2 reads ANQGSEA. The V end was cut by 3 bases, the J end by 6 bases, with 9 bases between. This CDR3 comprises 12 residues. Reverse transcription of extracted RNA yielded cDNA, which provided the sequencing template. Assay used: immunoSEQ multiplex PCR; TCRdb lists only in-frame clones, some missing. The sample carries over 150,000 clones, roughly 60% recorded once. The chain uses TRBV29-1 and TRBJ2-4; D unresolved. This specimen consisted of CD4+ T cells sorted from blood, obtained at week 0. This clonotype originated in a human donor with alopecia areata. The CDR3 DNA sequence: TGCAGCGTTGAGTCGGTGGGAAACATTCAGTACTTC. This codes for CSVESVGNIQYF.